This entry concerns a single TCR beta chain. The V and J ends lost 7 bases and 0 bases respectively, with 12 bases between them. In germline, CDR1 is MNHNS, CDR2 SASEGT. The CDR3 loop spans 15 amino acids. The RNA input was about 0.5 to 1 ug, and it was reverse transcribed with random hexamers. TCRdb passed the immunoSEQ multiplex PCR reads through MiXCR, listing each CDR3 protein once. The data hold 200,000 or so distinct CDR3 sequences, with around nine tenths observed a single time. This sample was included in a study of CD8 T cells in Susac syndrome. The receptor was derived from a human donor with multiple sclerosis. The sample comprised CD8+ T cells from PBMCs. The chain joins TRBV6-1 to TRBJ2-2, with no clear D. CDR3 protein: CASIFTYANTGELFF. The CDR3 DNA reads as TGTGCCAGCATCTTTACCTATGCGAACACCGGGGAGCTGTTTTTT.